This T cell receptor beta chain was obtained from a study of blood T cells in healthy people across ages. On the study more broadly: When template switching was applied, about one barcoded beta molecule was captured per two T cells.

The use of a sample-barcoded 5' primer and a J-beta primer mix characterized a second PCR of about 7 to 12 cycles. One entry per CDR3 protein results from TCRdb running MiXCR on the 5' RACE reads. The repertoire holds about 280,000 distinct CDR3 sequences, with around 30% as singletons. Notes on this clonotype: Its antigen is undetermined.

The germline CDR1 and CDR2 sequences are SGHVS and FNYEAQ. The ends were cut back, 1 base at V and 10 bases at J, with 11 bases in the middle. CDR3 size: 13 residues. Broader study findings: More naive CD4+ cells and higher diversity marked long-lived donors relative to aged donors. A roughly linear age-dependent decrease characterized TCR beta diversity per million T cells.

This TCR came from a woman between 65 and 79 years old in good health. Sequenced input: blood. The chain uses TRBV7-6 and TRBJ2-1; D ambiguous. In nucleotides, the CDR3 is TGTGCCAGCAGCTTAGAAGTTAGTGGGGAGCAGTTCTTC. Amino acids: CASSLEVSGEQFF.